The 2 T cell receptor beta chains below all came from one sample that was sequenced in a study of Graves' ophthalmopathy and Graves' hyperthyroidism. The study amplified TCR beta CDR3 regions using RNA transcripts. Second-round multiplex PCR followed a first-round RT-PCR using HTBI primers. TCRdb re-analysed the multiplex PCR reads in MiXCR, keeping a single row per CDR3 protein. In the table there are 350,000 to 450,000 distinct CDR3 sequences, around 20% of which are singletons. The sample was peripheral blood. These receptors were collected from a woman aged 18-29 years with stable Graves' hyperthyroidism.

Many counts were recorded for this clonotype. J is TRBJ1-5 and V is TRBV19; perhaps TRBD1 as D (5 bases). CDR3 size: 15 residues. Trimming removed 2 bases at V and 6 bases at J, with 14 bases between. Germline V gene sequence: CDR1 LNHDA, CDR2 SQIVND (reference sequence). The DNA for the CDR3 is TGTGCCAGTAGTATATCGCCAGGGTTCGGTCAGCCCCAGCATTTT. Encoded protein: CASSISPGFGQPQHF.

This rearrangement joins TRBV2 to TRBJ1-1; D gene ambiguous. The CDR3 spans 15 residues. Germline-derived CDR1 and CDR2 are SNHLY and FYNNEI. V gave up 1 base and J gave up 6 bases, with 15 bases separating them. In DNA, the CDR3 is TGTGCCAGCAGTGAAGGCAGCTCTCTGGGAGCTGAAGCTTTCTTT. The encoded protein is CASSEGSSLGAEAFF.